This T cell receptor beta chain appears in the sequencing data of a study of T cell responses to AZD1222 COVID-19 vaccine. General study results and limits: Females made up more of the donors, who were largely white British, and clonal diversity may have come out too low. Unmutated variant regions reportedly attract nearly half of all spike-specific TCRs.

The protocol was immunoSEQ multiplex PCR, while the TCRdb copy is restricted to in-frame clones and leaves out a portion. The sample includes over 150,000 clones, about 90% of them seen just once. V was trimmed by 3 bases and J by 5 bases, leaving 14 bases between them. This CDR3 spans 15 amino acids. Germline loops: CDR1 LNHDA, CDR2 SQIVND (reference sequence). Details on this clone: Its antigen is not identified.

The receptor's source is an adult in good health. Sequencing was performed on peripheral blood, taken on day 0 of MenACWY control vaccination. This rearrangement joins TRBV19 to TRBJ1-5; D unclear. The CDR3 loop reads CASSITDGRDQPQHF. In DNA form, the CDR3 reads TGTGCCAGTAGTATTACGGACGGTCGCGATCAGCCCCAGCATTTT.